The entry below gives a single T cell receptor beta chain sequence along with its context. The junction had 2 bases not matched to a gene; V was cut back by 0 bases and J by 4 bases. Germline V gives CDR1 LGHNA, CDR2 YSLEER. CDR3 length equals 16 residues. Sample treatment: randomized to nivolumab then ipilimumab (arm A) or the reverse (arm B). Assay: immunoSEQ multiplex PCR; the TCRdb copy retains only in-frame clones and omits some. The sample contains under 15,000 clones, about 79% of which appear only once. These data are taken from a study of sequential checkpoint blockade in melanoma. The chain is built from TRBV4-3 and TRBJ2-1, with 11 bases matching TRBD2. Specimen: CD8+ T cells sorted from blood (inferred from file names), collected from a patient given nivolumab and ipilimumab in sequence. This sequence was found in a human donor with melanoma. The CDR3 DNA reads TGCGCCAGCAGCCAAGATCTAGCGGGAGGTTACAATGAGCAGTTCTTC. It yields the protein CASSQDLAGGYNEQFF.